These T cell receptor beta chains were read from a single sample in a study of blood T cell repertoires in COVID-19. The method was immunoSEQ multiplex PCR; TCRdb's version includes in-frame clones alone and lacks a portion of them. The sample shows hundreds of thousands of clones, approximately 86% of them seen only once. Sequencing was carried out using peripheral blood. Receptors originate from a human donor in a cohort sampled during active COVID-19. Each CDR3 is given with its conserved first and last residue. A D gene is named only where the DNA matches it firmly. Rows give clone size only sometimes, using once, few, many, or a class for an expanded clone.

D,V,J,size,length,DNA,CDR3
TRBD2,TRBV6-5,TRBJ2-5,-,16,TGTGCCAGCAGTTTACTAGCGGGAGACTCCCAAGAGACCCAGTACTTC,CASSLLAGDSQETQYF
-,TRBV30,TRBJ1-1,-,13,TGTGCCTGGAGTGTTTTAGGGGGCACTGAAGCTTTCTTT,CAWSVLGGTEAFF
TRBD1,TRBV7-2,TRBJ2-7,-,14,TGTGCCAGCAGCCCCTGGGACAGATCCTACGAGCAGTACTTC,CASSPWDRSYEQYF
-,TRBV6-2/TRBV6-3,TRBJ1-3,-,12,TGTGCCAGCAGTCTCCTCCGAAACACCATATATTTT,CASSLLRNTIYF
TRBD1,TRBV15,TRBJ2-5,-,15,TGTGCCACCTCTAGACAGGGGGGATCCCAAGAGACCCAGTACTTC,CATSRQGGSQETQYF
TRBD2,TRBV6-6,TRBJ2-7,once,14,TGTGCCAGCAGTTTAACTAGCGGGCCCTACGAGCAGTACTTC,CASSLTSGPYEQYF
-,TRBV6-2/TRBV6-3,TRBJ1-1,-,13,TGTGCCAGCAGTTCAGTGGGTGGGAGTAAGGCTTTCTTT,CASSSVGGSKAFF
-,TRBV28,TRBJ2-1,few,14,TGTGCCAGCAGGGGACTGGGTTCCTACAATGAGCAGTTCTTC,CASRGLGSYNEQFF
-,TRBV5-6,TRBJ2-4,-,16,TGTGCCAGCAGCGCGCTGGAGGACCTAGCCAAAAACATTCAGTACTTC,CASSALEDLAKNIQYF
-,TRBV30,TRBJ2-7,-,12,TGTGCCTGGACCAAGGGGCCCTACGAGCAGTACTTC,CAWTKGPYEQYF
-,TRBV7-7,TRBJ1-1,-,13,TGTGCTAGCAGCTTCGAACAGGGCACTGAAGCTTTCTTT,CASSFEQGTEAFF
-,TRBV20-1,TRBJ2-3,-,11,TGCAGTGCTACCGGTCGAGATACGCAGTATTTT,CSATGRDTQYF
TRBD1,TRBV6-2/TRBV6-3,TRBJ1-6,-,15,TGTGCCAGCAGTTACGACAGGGGGACCAATTCACCCCTCCACTTT,CASSYDRGTNSPLHF
-,TRBV5-1,TRBJ2-1,-,17,TGCGCCAGCAGCGGGGCCCATCTAATAGACTCCTACAATGAGCAGTTCTTC,CASSGAHLIDSYNEQFF
-,TRBV16,TRBJ2-2,-,12,TGTGCCAGCAGCCAAAATCGAGTGGAGCTGTTTTTT,CASSQNRVELFF
-,TRBV19,TRBJ1-2,-,18,TGTGCCAGTAGTGGGTCGGGGTCCACCCTCAGACCTTTCTATGGCTACACCTTC,CASSGSGSTLRPFYGYTF
TRBD1,TRBV14,TRBJ1-6,once,19,TGTGCCAGCAGCCAATTTGGATTGTTGGGACAGGGCAAAAGTTCACCCCTCCACTTT,CASSQFGLLGQGKSSPLHF
TRBD1,TRBV7-2,TRBJ1-1,-,14,TGTGCCAGCAGCGTACAGGGGGTGGGCACTGAAGCTTTCTTT,CASSVQGVGTEAFF
-,TRBV16,TRBJ1-5,-,15,TGTGCCAGCAGCCAATCGATTCTAGCCGATCAGCCCCAGCATTTT,CASSQSILADQPQHF
-,TRBV28,TRBJ2-7,-,14,TGTGCCAGTCTGCGGGGCGGAGCCTCCTACGAGCAGTACTTC,CASLRGGASYEQYF
-,TRBV5-1,TRBJ2-2,few,14,TGCGCCAGCAGCTTGGCCGCGAACACCGGGGAGCTGTTTTTT,CASSLAANTGELFF
-,TRBV6-2/TRBV6-3,TRBJ1-2,-,11,TGTGCCAGCAGTTGGACAGATGGCTACACCTTC,CASSWTDGYTF
-,TRBV10-1,TRBJ2-7,-,15,TGCGCCAGCAGCCCCGAGAGGGAATTGGTCTACGAGCAGTACTTC,CASSPERELVYEQYF